Listed below are T cell receptor beta chains from one sample, sequenced in a study of OX40 agonist ivuxolimab in advanced cancers. Assay used: immunoSEQ multiplex PCR; TCRdb lists only in-frame clones, some missing. The sample gives roughly 80,000 clones, 85% to 90% of which show up once; roughly 0.66% is in the top ten. Source: CD4+ or CD8+ T cells sorted from blood, taken in a trial of the OX40 agonist ivuxolimab. Source of these receptors: an adult with an advanced solid tumor such as melanoma, head and neck, liver or kidney cancer. Each CDR3 is given with its conserved first and last residue. A D gene is named only where the DNA matches it firmly. Only some rows state a clone size, as once, few, many or a class for expanded clones.

d_call: NA
v_call: TRBV6-5
j_call: TRBJ1-2
clone_size: NA
cdr3_aa: CASSPGENYGYTF
cdr3_nt: TGTGCCAGCAGTCCAGGGGAGAACTATGGCTACACCTTC

d_call: NA
v_call: TRBV2
j_call: TRBJ2-3
clone_size: NA
cdr3_aa: CASSEVPDTQYF
cdr3_nt: TGTGCCAGCAGTGAAGTCCCAGATACGCAGTATTTT

d_call: NA
v_call: TRBV5-8
j_call: TRBJ1-2
clone_size: NA
cdr3_aa: CASSNRQDANYGYTF
cdr3_nt: TGTGCCAGCAGCAACCGACAGGACGCTAACTATGGCTACACCTTC

d_call: TRBD2
v_call: TRBV9
j_call: TRBJ2-5
clone_size: few
cdr3_aa: CASSSSAPRLAGTGETQYF
cdr3_nt: TGTGCCAGCAGCTCTAGCGCCCCACGACTAGCGGGGACGGGGGAGACCCAGTACTTC

d_call: NA
v_call: TRBV29-1
j_call: TRBJ2-3
clone_size: NA
cdr3_aa: CSVVGVSSTDTQYF
cdr3_nt: TGCAGCGTTGTTGGGGTCTCTAGCACAGATACGCAGTATTTT

d_call: TRBD1
v_call: TRBV19
j_call: TRBJ1-2
clone_size: NA
cdr3_aa: CASSIRDSYGYTF
cdr3_nt: TGTGCCAGTAGTATTAGGGACAGCTATGGCTACACCTTC

d_call: TRBD1
v_call: TRBV7-9
j_call: TRBJ2-3
clone_size: NA
cdr3_aa: CASSLSPGGWDTQYF
cdr3_nt: TGTGCCAGCAGCTTATCTCCAGGGGGCTGGGATACGCAGTATTTT

d_call: TRBD1
v_call: TRBV10-3
j_call: TRBJ2-1
clone_size: NA
cdr3_aa: CAISPGQGASYNEQFF
cdr3_nt: TGTGCCATCAGTCCAGGACAGGGAGCCTCCTACAATGAGCAGTTCTTC

d_call: NA
v_call: TRBV30
j_call: TRBJ2-7
clone_size: NA
cdr3_aa: CASSRDGNYEQYF
cdr3_nt: TGTGCCTCCTCCCGGGACGGAAATTACGAGCAGTACTTC

d_call: TRBD1
v_call: TRBV27
j_call: TRBJ2-3
clone_size: NA
cdr3_aa: CASRRQGDTQYF
cdr3_nt: TGTGCCAGCAGAAGACAGGGCGATACGCAGTATTTT

d_call: TRBD1
v_call: TRBV7-2
j_call: TRBJ1-2
clone_size: few
cdr3_aa: CASSLANTGDHTF
cdr3_nt: TGTGCCAGCAGCTTAGCCAATACAGGGGATCACACCTTC

d_call: TRBD2
v_call: TRBV4-3
j_call: TRBJ2-2
clone_size: NA
cdr3_aa: CASSQLSRGGNTGELFF
cdr3_nt: TGCGCCAGCAGCCAACTCTCTCGGGGGGGCAACACCGGGGAGCTGTTTTTT

d_call: TRBD2
v_call: TRBV27
j_call: TRBJ2-3
clone_size: NA
cdr3_aa: CASSRRASGGADTQYF
cdr3_nt: TGTGCCAGCAGCCGCCGGGCTAGCGGGGGTGCAGATACGCAGTATTTT

d_call: TRBD1
v_call: TRBV5-4
j_call: TRBJ2-5
clone_size: NA
cdr3_aa: CASSSDRAETQYF
cdr3_nt: TGTGCCAGCAGTTCGGACAGGGCGGAGACCCAGTACTTC

d_call: NA
v_call: TRBV7-2
j_call: TRBJ2-3
clone_size: NA
cdr3_aa: CASSLGGGADTQYF
cdr3_nt: TGTGCCAGCAGCTTGGGTGGCGGGGCAGATACGCAGTATTTT

d_call: NA
v_call: TRBV11-2
j_call: TRBJ2-2
clone_size: NA
cdr3_aa: CASSPLQRTGELFF
cdr3_nt: TGTGCCAGCAGCCCTCTGCAGAGAACCGGGGAGCTGTTTTTT

d_call: NA
v_call: TRBV11-2
j_call: TRBJ1-1
clone_size: NA
cdr3_aa: CASSLNGGETEAFF
cdr3_nt: TGTGCCAGCAGCTTAAACGGGGGGGAGACTGAAGCTTTCTTT

d_call: TRBD1
v_call: TRBV7-3
j_call: TRBJ2-2
clone_size: NA
cdr3_aa: CASSGTGAAGELFF
cdr3_nt: TGTGCCAGCAGCGGGACAGGGGCGGCCGGGGAGCTGTTTTTT

d_call: NA
v_call: TRBV30
j_call: TRBJ1-1
clone_size: once
cdr3_aa: CASRTQLASMNTEAFF
cdr3_nt: TGTGCCTCTCGGACACAACTAGCTTCCATGAACACTGAAGCTTTCTTT

d_call: NA
v_call: TRBV7-2
j_call: TRBJ2-3
clone_size: NA
cdr3_aa: CASSLNSRGNTDTQYF
cdr3_nt: TGTGCCAGCAGCTTAAATTCGCGGGGTAACACAGATACGCAGTATTTT

d_call: NA
v_call: TRBV2
j_call: TRBJ2-1
clone_size: NA
cdr3_aa: CASREGLPDNEQFF
cdr3_nt: TGTGCCAGCAGGGAGGGACTCCCGGACAATGAGCAGTTCTTC

d_call: NA
v_call: TRBV7-9
j_call: TRBJ2-1
clone_size: NA
cdr3_aa: CASSPRLTYNEQFF
cdr3_nt: TGTGCCAGCAGTCCCCGGCTCACCTACAATGAGCAGTTCTTC

d_call: TRBD1
v_call: TRBV30
j_call: TRBJ2-7
clone_size: NA
cdr3_aa: CAYWDRGYEQYF
cdr3_nt: TGTGCCTACTGGGACAGGGGGTACGAGCAGTACTTC

d_call: TRBD1
v_call: TRBV7-6
j_call: TRBJ2-3
clone_size: NA
cdr3_aa: CASSSWTGGEYTQYF
cdr3_nt: TGTGCCAGCAGCTCATGGACAGGGGGCGAGTATACGCAGTATTTT

d_call: NA
v_call: TRBV4-3
j_call: TRBJ2-1
clone_size: NA
cdr3_aa: CASSQETANEQFF
cdr3_nt: TGCGCCAGCAGCCAAGAGACGGCCAATGAGCAGTTCTTC

d_call: NA
v_call: TRBV10-3
j_call: TRBJ2-1
clone_size: NA
cdr3_aa: CAISEPTQTDEQFF
cdr3_nt: TGTGCCATCAGTGAGCCTACCCAAACCGATGAGCAGTTCTTC

d_call: TRBD1
v_call: TRBV5-1
j_call: TRBJ2-2
clone_size: NA
cdr3_aa: CASSLRRTGAGNTGELFF
cdr3_nt: TGCGCCAGCAGCTTGCGACGTACAGGGGCCGGGAACACCGGGGAGCTGTTTTTT

d_call: NA
v_call: TRBV2
j_call: TRBJ1-1
clone_size: NA
cdr3_aa: CASSRQISGGVAEAFF
cdr3_nt: TGTGCCAGCAGCCGACAGATTTCCGGGGGGGTGGCTGAAGCTTTCTTT

d_call: NA
v_call: TRBV11-3
j_call: TRBJ2-3
clone_size: NA
cdr3_aa: CASSSRGTDTQYF
cdr3_nt: TGTGCCAGTTCCTCCCGCGGCACAGATACGCAGTATTTT

d_call: NA
v_call: TRBV7-2
j_call: TRBJ1-5
clone_size: NA
cdr3_aa: CASSPIRERPQHF
cdr3_nt: TGTGCCAGCAGCCCCATTCGCGAGCGGCCCCAGCATTTT

d_call: NA
v_call: TRBV7-2
j_call: TRBJ2-1
clone_size: NA
cdr3_aa: CASNPPGGNEQFF
cdr3_nt: TGTGCCAGCAATCCCCCTGGGGGCAATGAGCAGTTCTTC

d_call: NA
v_call: TRBV11-2
j_call: TRBJ2-3
clone_size: NA
cdr3_aa: CASSASLGQSTDTQYF
cdr3_nt: TGTGCCAGCAGCGCATCCCTCGGGCAGAGCACAGATACGCAGTATTTT

d_call: NA
v_call: TRBV9
j_call: TRBJ2-2
clone_size: NA
cdr3_aa: CASSSAPVGELFF
cdr3_nt: TGTGCCAGCAGCAGCGCTCCTGTTGGGGAGCTGTTTTTT

d_call: NA
v_call: TRBV9
j_call: TRBJ1-2
clone_size: NA
cdr3_aa: CASSTRGWGGRSYTF
cdr3_nt: TGTGCCAGCAGCACCCGGGGGTGGGGAGGGCGGAGCTACACCTTC

d_call: NA
v_call: TRBV6-6
j_call: TRBJ1-1
clone_size: few
cdr3_aa: CASSYSISNTEAFF
cdr3_nt: TGTGCCAGCAGTTACTCGATCAGTAACACTGAAGCTTTCTTT

d_call: TRBD2
v_call: TRBV7-2
j_call: TRBJ2-3
clone_size: NA
cdr3_aa: CASSLSAGGQDTQYF
cdr3_nt: TGTGCCAGCAGCTTAAGTGCGGGGGGGCAGGATACGCAGTATTTT

d_call: NA
v_call: TRBV7-3
j_call: TRBJ2-1
clone_size: NA
cdr3_aa: CASSLLQRSEQFF
cdr3_nt: TGTGCCAGCAGCTTACTCCAAAGGAGCGAGCAGTTCTTC

d_call: TRBD2
v_call: TRBV4-3
j_call: TRBJ2-5
clone_size: NA
cdr3_aa: CASSQGLAGGGETQYF
cdr3_nt: TGCGCCAGCAGCCAAGGGCTAGCGGGGGGCGGGGAGACCCAGTACTTC

d_call: TRBD1
v_call: TRBV6-1
j_call: TRBJ2-6
clone_size: NA
cdr3_aa: CASSGQGPSGANVLTF
cdr3_nt: TGTGCCAGCAGTGGACAGGGGCCCTCTGGGGCCAACGTCCTGACTTTC

d_call: TRBD2
v_call: TRBV7-3
j_call: TRBJ2-3
clone_size: once
cdr3_aa: CASSQASGGLDTQYF
cdr3_nt: TGTGCCAGCAGCCAGGCTAGCGGGGGGTTAGATACGCAGTATTTT

d_call: TRBD1
v_call: TRBV27
j_call: TRBJ2-1
clone_size: medium-sized
cdr3_aa: CASSLYGFGTGDEYEQFF
cdr3_nt: TGTGCCAGCAGTTTATACGGGTTTGGGACAGGGGACGAGTATGAGCAGTTCTTC

d_call: NA
v_call: TRBV5-4
j_call: TRBJ2-7
clone_size: NA
cdr3_aa: CASSLSGTGPYEQYF
cdr3_nt: TGTGCCAGCAGCTTGAGTGGGACTGGCCCCTACGAGCAGTACTTC

d_call: NA
v_call: TRBV7-2
j_call: TRBJ1-3
clone_size: NA
cdr3_aa: CASSLDSGTGNTIYF
cdr3_nt: TGTGCCAGCAGCTTAGATAGTGGGACTGGAAACACCATATATTTT

d_call: TRBD2
v_call: TRBV5-1
j_call: TRBJ2-3
clone_size: NA
cdr3_aa: CASSLATSGGVDTQYF
cdr3_nt: TGCGCCAGCAGCTTGGCCACTAGCGGGGGGGTGGATACGCAGTATTTT

d_call: NA
v_call: TRBV10-3
j_call: TRBJ2-5
clone_size: NA
cdr3_aa: CAISESNREETQYF
cdr3_nt: TGTGCCATCAGTGAGTCGAACAGGGAAGAGACCCAGTACTTC

d_call: TRBD2
v_call: TRBV7-2
j_call: TRBJ2-7
clone_size: NA
cdr3_aa: CASSTTSGVSYEQYF
cdr3_nt: TGTGCCAGCAGCACGACTAGCGGGGTCTCCTACGAGCAGTACTTC

d_call: NA
v_call: TRBV5-1
j_call: TRBJ1-1
clone_size: NA
cdr3_aa: CASSPQTSNTEAFF
cdr3_nt: TGCGCCAGCAGCCCTCAGACATCGAACACTGAAGCTTTCTTT

d_call: NA
v_call: TRBV18
j_call: TRBJ2-7
clone_size: NA
cdr3_aa: CASSPGPGSDYEQYF
cdr3_nt: TGTGCCAGCTCACCAGGGCCAGGGAGTGACTACGAGCAGTACTTC

d_call: NA
v_call: TRBV4-1
j_call: TRBJ2-6
clone_size: NA
cdr3_aa: CASSPALTNGANVLTF
cdr3_nt: TGCGCCAGCAGCCCAGCCTTGACAAATGGGGCCAACGTCCTGACTTTC

d_call: NA
v_call: TRBV11-2
j_call: TRBJ1-1
clone_size: NA
cdr3_aa: CASSVLTGMAEAFF
cdr3_nt: TGTGCCAGCAGCGTCCTTACAGGGATGGCTGAAGCTTTCTTT

d_call: NA
v_call: TRBV4-3
j_call: TRBJ2-6
clone_size: NA
cdr3_aa: CASSQVLSPPGSSGANVLTF
cdr3_nt: TGCGCCAGCAGCCAAGTTTTATCCCCTCCCGGGTCCTCTGGGGCCAACGTCCTGACTTTC

d_call: NA
v_call: TRBV5-1
j_call: TRBJ2-5
clone_size: NA
cdr3_aa: CASSLSPGSGRRETQYF
cdr3_nt: TGCGCCAGCAGCTTGAGTCCAGGGAGCGGGCGGCGGGAGACCCAGTACTTC

d_call: TRBD1
v_call: TRBV4-2
j_call: TRBJ1-2
clone_size: NA
cdr3_aa: CASSRGGQGGYGYTF
cdr3_nt: TGTGCCAGCAGCCGAGGGGGACAGGGGGGCTATGGCTACACCTTC

d_call: NA
v_call: TRBV5-1
j_call: TRBJ2-6
clone_size: NA
cdr3_aa: CASSLQPGVGANVLTF
cdr3_nt: TGCGCCAGCAGCTTGCAGCCCGGGGTCGGGGCCAACGTCCTGACTTTC

d_call: TRBD1
v_call: TRBV10-3
j_call: TRBJ1-3
clone_size: NA
cdr3_aa: CAIKQGAGNTIYF
cdr3_nt: TGTGCCATCAAACAGGGGGCCGGAAACACCATATATTTT

d_call: NA
v_call: TRBV7-3
j_call: TRBJ1-1
clone_size: NA
cdr3_aa: CASSPNRVDTEAFF
cdr3_nt: TGTGCCAGCAGCCCGAACAGGGTCGACACTGAAGCTTTCTTT

d_call: NA
v_call: TRBV21-1
j_call: TRBJ2-7
clone_size: NA
cdr3_aa: CASSKRGRTNLYEQYF
cdr3_nt: TGTGCCAGCAGCAAGCGGGGGCGAACGAACCTTTACGAGCAGTACTTC

d_call: NA
v_call: TRBV6-6
j_call: TRBJ1-5
clone_size: NA
cdr3_aa: CASRGESNQPQHF
cdr3_nt: TGTGCCAGCAGAGGCGAGAGCAATCAGCCCCAGCATTTT

d_call: NA
v_call: TRBV6-5
j_call: TRBJ2-2
clone_size: NA
cdr3_aa: CASSYSGTLNRELFF
cdr3_nt: TGTGCCAGCAGTTACTCCGGGACTTTAAATCGGGAGCTGTTTTTT

d_call: TRBD1
v_call: TRBV6-6
j_call: TRBJ2-1
clone_size: NA
cdr3_aa: CASKDRGPYNEQFF
cdr3_nt: TGTGCCAGCAAGGACAGGGGTCCCTACAATGAGCAGTTCTTC